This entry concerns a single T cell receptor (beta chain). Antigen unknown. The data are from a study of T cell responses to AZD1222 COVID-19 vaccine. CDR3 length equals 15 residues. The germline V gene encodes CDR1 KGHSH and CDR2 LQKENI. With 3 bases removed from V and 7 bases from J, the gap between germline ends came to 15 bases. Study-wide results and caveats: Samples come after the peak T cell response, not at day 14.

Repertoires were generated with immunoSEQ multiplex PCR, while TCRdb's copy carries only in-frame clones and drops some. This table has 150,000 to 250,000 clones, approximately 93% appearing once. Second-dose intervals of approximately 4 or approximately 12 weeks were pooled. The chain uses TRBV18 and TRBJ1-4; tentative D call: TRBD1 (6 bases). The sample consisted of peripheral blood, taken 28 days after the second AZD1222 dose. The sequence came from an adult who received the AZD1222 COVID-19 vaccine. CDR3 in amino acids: CASSPPMRGGEKLFF. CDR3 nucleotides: TGTGCCAGCTCACCCCCCATGAGGGGGGGTGAAAAACTGTTTTTT.